This T cell receptor (beta chain) was recovered during a study of blood T cell repertoires in COVID-19. As processed by the authors: Estimated nucleated cell counts came from reference gene primer amplification. Data came from immunoSEQ multiplex PCR; TCRdb stores just in-frame clones and leaves some out. The DNA gave D and trimming, while V, J and clone size come from that table. Of about half a million clones in the sample, less than 90% are singletons; the top ten hold approximately 8%. Cohort 3 recovery required two negative PCRs, clearance, or symptom resolution. The source is a woman in her sixties or seventies who had recovered from COVID-19. Sequencing was done on a sample of PBMCs or T cells enriched from blood (not recorded which).

The CDR3 loop reads CASRPPVGANTEAFF. Written as DNA, the CDR3 is TGTGCCAGTAGGCCCCCCGTGGGGGCGAACACTGAAGCTTTCTTT. J is TRBJ1-1 and V is TRBV19; D may be TRBD1 (6 bases). The CDR3 spans 15 residues. Germline CDR1 and CDR2: LNHDA and SQIVND (reference sequence). V was cut by 6 bases and J by 1 base, with 15 bases left in between.